The present T cell receptor (beta chain) was sequenced within a study of CD8 T cells in Susac syndrome. TEMRA cells were FACS-enriched, while CD8+ and CD4+ T cells were negatively isolated. The table lists this clonotype with a count of one. What it binds is not known. CDR3 length: 16 residues. V dropped 0 bases and J dropped 0; count of bases not matched to a gene: 4. The germline CDR1 and CDR2 sequences are SGHDT and YYEEEE. Findings and limits, study-wide: It was acknowledged in the study that its TCR sequencing and HLA analysis involved a relatively small number of individuals.

RNA, at about 0.5 to 1 ug, was reverse transcribed with random hexamers. MiXCR, applied by TCRdb to the immunoSEQ multiplex PCR reads, yields one record per CDR3 protein. The sample lists approximately 160,000 distinct CDR3 sequences, approximately 93% occurring once. Sequenced input: CD4+ T cells from PBMCs. The source of this sequence is a human donor with multiple sclerosis. The chain is built from TRBV5-6 and TRBJ2-7; 9 bases agree with TRBD1. DNA for the CDR3: TGTGCCAGCAGCTTGGCCGGACAGGGGATCTCCTACGAGCAGTACTTC. It codes for CASSLAGQGISYEQYF.